This is a list of T cell receptor beta chains from one sample in a study of blood T cell repertoires in COVID-19. Data came from immunoSEQ multiplex PCR; TCRdb stores just in-frame clones and leaves some out. The sample holds around 50,000 clones, roughly 86% seen once. The sample was peripheral blood. The receptors here all came from a woman aged 60-75 years with acute or convalescent COVID-19. CDR3s include the opening cysteine and the closing phenylalanine or tryptophan. The D gene is left open where the match is weak. Some rows mark clone size as missing; the rest say once, few, many or name a class of expanded clone.

j_call | clone_size | d_call | v_call | cdr3_nt | cdr3_aa
TRBJ1-5 | - | TRBD1 | TRBV28 | TGTGCCAGCAGTTCCTGGACAGGGCGACAGCCCCAGCATTTT | CASSSWTGRQPQHF
TRBJ2-7 | - | TRBD2 | TRBV29-1 | TGCAGCGTCGAACCCATAGGCGGGAGCTACGAGCAGTACTTC | CSVEPIGGSYEQYF
TRBJ2-6 | once | TRBD1 | TRBV15 | TGTGCCACCAGCAGCGGCGGACAGGGGATGTTTGGGGCCAACGTCCTGACTTTC | CATSSGGQGMFGANVLTF
TRBJ1-3 | few | - | TRBV5-6 | TGTGCCAGCAGCTCGGGTACGGTCCGAGCCTCTGGAAACACCATATATTTT | CASSSGTVRASGNTIYF
TRBJ2-5 | - | - | TRBV3-1/TRBV3-2 | TGTGCCAGCAGCCAAGCAACCCTAGCGAAAGAGACCCAGTACTTC | CASSQATLAKETQYF
TRBJ1-4 | - | TRBD1 | TRBV28 | TGTGCCAGCAGTACGCTGGGACAGATAAATGAAAAACTGTTTTTT | CASSTLGQINEKLFF
TRBJ1-2 | - | - | TRBV18 | TGTGCCAGCTCACCACCAAACACGCGAGCGGGGGGCAATGGCTACACCTTC | CASSPPNTRAGGNGYTF
TRBJ1-6 | - | - | TRBV18 | TGTGCCAGCTCACCATTCTCGGGGTCCTATAATTCACCCCTCCACTTT | CASSPFSGSYNSPLHF
TRBJ1-6 | - | - | TRBV11-3 | TGTGCCAGCAGCGCCGGGTTTGATTCACCCCTCCACTTT | CASSAGFDSPLHF
TRBJ1-3 | - | TRBD1 | TRBV4-1 | TGCGCCAGCAGCCAAAGTCCCGGGACAGGGGCTGGAGACACCATATATTTT | CASSQSPGTGAGDTIYF
TRBJ1-2 | - | - | TRBV9 | TGTGCCAGCAGCGTACTCGCTAACTATGGCTACACCTTC | CASSVLANYGYTF
TRBJ2-1 | - | TRBD1 | TRBV11-3 | TGTGCCAGCAGCCGGACAGGGCGCAATGAGCAGTTCTTC | CASSRTGRNEQFF
TRBJ2-7 | once | TRBD1 | TRBV2 | TGTGCCAGCAGTCGGGACAGGGGTAGCTACGAGCAGTACTTT | CASSRDRGSYEQYF
TRBJ1-1 | - | TRBD1 | TRBV6-5 | TGTGCCAGCAGTTGGACAGGGGGCGTCACTGAAGCTTTCTTT | CASSWTGGVTEAFF
TRBJ2-7 | - | - | TRBV2 | TGTGCCAGCAGTGACTGGACAGCCTACGAGCAGTACTTC | CASSDWTAYEQYF
TRBJ1-5 | - | - | TRBV24-1 | TGTGCCACCAGTGAGGGGCACAATCAGCCCCAGCATTTT | CATSEGHNQPQHF
TRBJ2-1 | - | - | TRBV6-1 | TGTGCCAGCAGTGAACGGGGGAATGAGCAGTTCTTC | CASSERGNEQFF
TRBJ1-6 | - | TRBD1 | TRBV5-6 | TGTGCCAGCAGCTTGTTAACAGGGGGCCTGGACTCCTATAATTCACCCCTCCACTTT | CASSLLTGGLDSYNSPLHF
TRBJ1-2 | once | - | TRBV5-8 | TGTGCCAGCAGGGCAGGGGTCCTAAACTATGGCTACACCTTC | CASRAGVLNYGYTF
TRBJ1-3 | - | - | TRBV9 | TGTGCCAGCAGCGATACCCTGCGCTCTGGAAACACCATATATTTT | CASSDTLRSGNTIYF
TRBJ1-1 | - | - | TRBV6-5 | TGTGCCAGCAGTTACCCGGGGGTCACTGAAGCTTTCTTT | CASSYPGVTEAFF
TRBJ2-3 | - | TRBD2 | TRBV3-1/TRBV3-2 | TGTGCCAGCAGCCGTCCGGGACTAGCAACAGATACGCAGTATTTT | CASSRPGLATDTQYF
TRBJ2-2 | - | - | TRBV2 | TGTGCCAGCACGATGGGAGTTGTCAGCACCGGGGAGCTGTTTTTT | CASTMGVVSTGELFF
TRBJ1-1 | - | - | TRBV7-6 | TGTGCCAGCAGCTTATCAGGGCCGAACACTGAAGCTTTCTTT | CASSLSGPNTEAFF
TRBJ2-3 | - | - | TRBV27 | TGTGCCAGCAGCCCAAGGTTAAGCGCAGATACGCAGTATTTT | CASSPRLSADTQYF
TRBJ2-1 | - | TRBD2 | TRBV11-2 | TGTGCCAGCAGACCGGGACTAGGAGCCTACAATGAGCAGTTCTTC | CASRPGLGAYNEQFF
TRBJ1-6 | - | - | TRBV12-3/TRBV12-4 | TGTGCCAGCAGTCTACAGGAGTATTCACCCCTCCACTTT | CASSLQEYSPLHF
TRBJ1-5 | few | - | TRBV4-1 | TGCGCCAGCAGCCAACATTCAGGGGTTAGCAATCAGCCCCAGCATTTT | CASSQHSGVSNQPQHF
TRBJ2-5 | - | - | TRBV11-2 | TGTGCCAGCAGCTCGACCGACCAAACCCGGTACGGGGAGACCCAGTACTTC | CASSSTDQTRYGETQYF
TRBJ1-5 | - | - | TRBV28 | TGTGCCAGCAGTCGGTCCGGAGGGGGCAATCAGCCCCAGCATTTT | CASSRSGGGNQPQHF
TRBJ1-4 | - | - | TRBV7-2 | TGTGCCAGCAGCTTAGGGACACAACTGTTTTTT | CASSLGTQLFF
TRBJ1-5 | - | - | TRBV7-8 | TGTGCCAGCAGCCGGGCAGGGGGCAATCAGCCCCAGCATTTT | CASSRAGGNQPQHF
TRBJ2-2 | - | TRBD1 | TRBV30 | TGTGCCTGGAACCCCCCCCGGACAGGGCCCGGGGAGCTGTTTTTT | CAWNPPRTGPGELFF
TRBJ1-6 | - | TRBD1 | TRBV2 | TGTGCCAGCAGTGACGGGACAGTGCGAAATTCACCCCTCCACTTT | CASSDGTVRNSPLHF
TRBJ1-1 | once | - | TRBV9 | TGTGCCAGCAGCGTATCGGTACTGAACACTGAAGCTTTCTTT | CASSVSVLNTEAFF
TRBJ1-1 | - | - | TRBV11-2 | TGTGCCAGCAGCTTAGGGGCAGGAGCTTTCTTT | CASSLGAGAFF
TRBJ1-3 | - | - | TRBV5-6 | TGTGCCAGCTTATACGGGGGGCCCTCCTCTGGAAACACCATATATTTT | CASLYGGPSSGNTIYF
TRBJ2-1 | - | - | TRBV3-1/TRBV3-2 | TGTGCCAGCAGCCAAGTTAGTCCCAATGAGCAGTTCTTC | CASSQVSPNEQFF
TRBJ1-1 | - | - | TRBV7-9 | TGTGCCAGCAGCACACGATCGAACACTGAAGCTTTCTTT | CASSTRSNTEAFF
TRBJ2-3 | - | TRBD1 | TRBV3-1/TRBV3-2 | TGTGCCAGCAGCCCCGAGGGGACAGGCTTTTGGACAGATACGCAGTATTTT | CASSPEGTGFWTDTQYF
TRBJ1-4 | - | TRBD1 | TRBV30 | TGTGCCTGGAGTAAGACAGGGCTCTATGAAAAACTGTTTTTT | CAWSKTGLYEKLFF
TRBJ1-2 | once | - | TRBV6-6 | TGTGCCAGCAGTTATGGGGAGAGCCAGATCTATGGCTACACCTTC | CASSYGESQIYGYTF
TRBJ2-5 | once | TRBD2 | TRBV11-1 | TGTGCCAGCAGCCCCAGGACTAGCGGTTTCGGAGAGACCCAGTACTTC | CASSPRTSGFGETQYF
TRBJ1-2 | - | - | TRBV6-5 | TGTGCCAGCAGCCCCAGGGTCGGGTATGGCTACACCTTC | CASSPRVGYGYTF
TRBJ1-2 | - | TRBD1 | TRBV12-3/TRBV12-4 | TGTGCCAGCAGTCGCCAGGGGGCGAATGGCTACACCTTC | CASSRQGANGYTF
TRBJ1-5 | - | TRBD1 | TRBV6-1 | TGTGCCAGCAGTGAAGCAGAGGGGGCGAGGGGTCTGTACAGCAATCAGCCCCAGCATTTT | CASSEAEGARGLYSNQPQHF
TRBJ2-7 | - | TRBD2 | TRBV27 | TGTGCCAGCAGTCCACCGGGACTAGCGCACTACGAGCAGTACTTC | CASSPPGLAHYEQYF
TRBJ2-6 | - | TRBD1 | TRBV19 | TGTGCCAGTAGTATAGACGCTCCCGGGACAGGGGGCTCTGGGGCCAACGTCCTGACTTTC | CASSIDAPGTGGSGANVLTF
TRBJ2-5 | - | TRBD1 | TRBV25-1 | TGTGCCAGCAGCGGACAGGTTCTCTCAGAGACCCAGTACTTC | CASSGQVLSETQYF
TRBJ1-2 | once | TRBD1 | TRBV4-1 | TGCGCCAGCAGCCAAGATCCTTGGCAGGGGGCGCAAAAAGCCTATGGCTACACCTTC | CASSQDPWQGAQKAYGYTF
TRBJ2-1 | - | - | TRBV25-1 | TGTGCCAGCAGCTTTAGCGGCAGATTATATGAGCAGTTCTTC | CASSFSGRLYEQFF
TRBJ1-5 | few | - | TRBV3-1/TRBV3-2 | TGTGCCAGCAGCCCGGGCAGGGGTCGCAATCAGCCCCAGCATTTT | CASSPGRGRNQPQHF
TRBJ1-2 | few | - | TRBV4-2 | TGTGCCAGCAATATCCCGGGACACCAGCCCGGCTACACCTTC | CASNIPGHQPGYTF
TRBJ1-2 | - | TRBD1 | TRBV5-1 | TGCGCCAGCAGCTTGGATGCCAGGGGGCCTGGCTACACCTTC | CASSLDARGPGYTF
TRBJ1-2 | few | - | TRBV28 | TGTGCCAGCAGTTTATCGGGGGGCAACTATGGCTACACCTTC | CASSLSGGNYGYTF
TRBJ2-7 | - | TRBD2 | TRBV3-1/TRBV3-2 | TGTGCCAGCAGCGTAGGACTAGCGGGGAGTCAATACGAGCAGTACTTC | CASSVGLAGSQYEQYF
TRBJ2-1 | - | TRBD2 | TRBV4-1 | TGCGCCAGCAGTCGGGGGACTAGCGGGAGTTTTTCTGAGCAGTTCTTC | CASSRGTSGSFSEQFF
TRBJ1-2 | - | - | TRBV6-6 | TGTGCCAGCACTGTGACAGGAGTTAACTATGGCTACACCTTC | CASTVTGVNYGYTF
TRBJ1-6 | - | TRBD1 | TRBV15 | TGTGCCACCAGTTCGGGACAGGGAAATAATTCACCCCTCCACTTT | CATSSGQGNNSPLHF
TRBJ1-4 | - | - | TRBV5-1 | TGCGCCAGCAGCTTGGACGAGGGATACGAAAAACTGTTTTTT | CASSLDEGYEKLFF